These 4 T cell receptor beta chains were all obtained from the same sample, sequenced in a study of PD-1 blockade in classical Hodgkin lymphoma. Profiled with immunoSEQ multiplex PCR; TCRdb holds only in-frame clones, not every one. The sample contains about 93,000 clones, 80% to 95% of which appear only once. Relapse was seen in all patients after autologous stem cell transplantation, and brentuximab vedotin exposure was variable. The sequences come from peripheral blood mononuclear cells (PBMCs), collected before the second cycle of nivolumab. Receptor source: a human donor with classical Hodgkin lymphoma.

The CDR3 sequence is CASSLSGVLTDTQYF. CDR3 sequence (DNA): TGTGCCAGCAGTTTAAGCGGGGTTCTCACAGATACGCAGTATTTT. The rearrangement joins TRBV27 to TRBJ2-3; the match to TRBD2 covers 7 bases. The CDR3 has 15 residues. J was trimmed by 2 bases and V by 2 bases; bases with no gene match: 4. Germline V gene data show CDR1 as MNHEY and CDR2 as SMNVEV (reference sequence).

This chain uses TRBV6-5 with TRBJ2-7, with TRBD1 matching over 9 bases. Germline V gene data show CDR1 as MNHEY and CDR2 as SVGAGI. This CDR3 comprises 14 residues. V lost 2 bases, J lost 6 bases, and 5 bases stayed unmatched. The CDR3 DNA reads as TGTGCCAGCAGTTACCGGGACAGGGTTCTCGAGCAGTACTTC. Translating gives CASSYRDRVLEQYF.

The V call is TRBV27, the J call TRBJ2-2, with TRBD2 identical over 7 bases. J gave up 6 bases and V 8 bases, and 12 bases lay outside the gene matches. The CDR3 contains 15 residues. CDR1 is MNHEY, CDR2 SMNVEV, per germline (reference sequence). The CDR3 DNA sequence: TGTGCCAGCGGCCGGAAAGCACGGGGGGCCGGGGAGCTGTTTTTT. Its protein product is CASGRKARGAGELFF.

The chain has TRBV28 and TRBJ2-1, with TRBD2 matching 8 bases. The V gene's germline CDR1 is MDHEN and CDR2 SYDVKM. After removal of 3 bases from V and 4 bases from J, the junction contained 8 bases not matched to a gene. The CDR3 extends over 16 amino acids. CDR3 bases: TGTGCCAGCAGTTTGTCACTAGCGGAGAATTACAATGAGCAGTTCTTC. Translated, it gives CASSLSLAENYNEQFF.